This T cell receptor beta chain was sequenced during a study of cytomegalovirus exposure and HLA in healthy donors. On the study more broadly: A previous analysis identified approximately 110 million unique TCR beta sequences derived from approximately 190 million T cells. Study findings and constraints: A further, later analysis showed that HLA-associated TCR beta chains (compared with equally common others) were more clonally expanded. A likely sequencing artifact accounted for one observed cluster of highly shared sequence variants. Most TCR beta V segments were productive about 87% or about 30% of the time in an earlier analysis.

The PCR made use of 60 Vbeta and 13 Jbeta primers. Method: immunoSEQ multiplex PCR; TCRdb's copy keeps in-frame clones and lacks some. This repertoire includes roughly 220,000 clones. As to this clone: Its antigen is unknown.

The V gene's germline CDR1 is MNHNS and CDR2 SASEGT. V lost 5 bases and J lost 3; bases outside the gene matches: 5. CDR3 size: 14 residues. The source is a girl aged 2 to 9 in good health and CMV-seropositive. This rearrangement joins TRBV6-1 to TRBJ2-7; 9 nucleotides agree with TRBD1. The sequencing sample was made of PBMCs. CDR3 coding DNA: TGTGCCAGCAGTCCGGACAGGGGACTCTACGAGCAGTACTTC. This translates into CASSPDRGLYEQYF.